Each of the 30 T cell receptor beta chains below was sequenced from the same sample in a study of T cells in tumors after PD-1 blockade. Profiling relied on immunoSEQ multiplex PCR, and the TCRdb table lists in-frame clones only, not all of them. The table includes 4,000 or so clones, around 62% detected once. The material sequenced was tumor tissue, taken after anti-PD-1 treatment. These receptors were collected from a human donor with cutaneous squamous cell carcinoma.

V and J are TRBV27 and TRBJ1-1; D is undetermined. CDR3 size: 13 residues. The ends were cut back, 6 bases at V and 0 bases at J, with 8 bases in the middle. In germline, CDR1 is MNHEY, CDR2 SMNVEV (reference sequence). The CDR3 sequence: CASRRYMNTEAFF. The CDR3 region has the DNA TGTGCCAGCAGGAGATATATGAACACTGAAGCTTTCTTT.

Sample share makes this clone medium-sized. The chain has TRBV4-1 and TRBJ2-7; D may match TRBD1 or TRBD2 (7 bases each). Per the germline V gene, CDR1 is MGHRA and CDR2 is YSYEKL. The CDR3 is made up of 18 amino acids. Trimming cost V 0 bases and J 1 base, with 19 bases left between them. CDR3 region: CASSQDEWGGTESYEQYF. DNA of the CDR3: TGCGCCAGCAGCCAAGATGAATGGGGAGGGACAGAGTCCTACGAGCAGTACTTC.

This clone was seen a handful of times. This chain connects TRBV27 to TRBJ2-3; 7 positions agree with TRBD1. The J segment lost 4 bases and the V segment lost 4 bases, leaving 5 bases of the junction unmatched. This CDR3 contains 14 residues. Germline values: CDR1 MNHEY, CDR2 SMNVEV (reference sequence). The CDR3 bases are TGTGCCAGCAGTTCCACCCAGGGGGCAGATACGCAGTATTTT. It encodes CASSSTQGADTQYF.

This chain connects TRBV2 to TRBJ2-7; D gene uncertain. Per germline, CDR1 SNHLY and CDR2 FYNNEI. The ends were cut back, 5 bases at V and 4 bases at J, with 6 bases in the middle. The CDR3 length is 11 residues. The CDR3 spells CASSLLYEQYF. In DNA, the CDR3 is TGTGCCAGCAGTCTCCTGTACGAGCAGTACTTC.

The chain joins TRBV30 to TRBJ2-4; perhaps TRBD1 as D (5 bases). CDR3 length: 11 amino acids. The ends were cut back, 5 bases at V and 9 bases at J, with 11 bases in the middle. CDR1 GTSNPN and CDR2 SVGIG come from the germline V gene (reference sequence). DNA of the CDR3: TGTGCCTGGTCCAGGGAAAGCATTCAGTACTTC. Translation: CAWSRESIQYF.

The rearrangement links TRBV2 to TRBJ1-5; perhaps TRBD1 as D (5 bases). The CDR3 consists of 14 residues. Germline loops: CDR1 SNHLY, CDR2 FYNNEI. V was clipped by 6 bases and J by 1 base, with 10 bases between them. In DNA form, the CDR3 reads TGTGCCAGCAGACCAGGGTACAGCAATCAGCCCCAGCATTTT. Its translation: CASRPGYSNQPQHF. The entire variable domain, with the rest obtained from reference TRBV2 and TRBJ1-5, is as follows: EPEVTQTPSHQVTQMGQEVILRCVPISNHLYFYWYRQILGQKVEFLVSFYNNEISEKSEIFDDQFSVERPDGSNFTLKIRSTKLEDSAMYFCASRPGYSNQPQHFGDGTRLSIL.

The genes are TRBV28 and TRBJ1-1; D ambiguous. CDR3 size: 12 residues. Germline loops: CDR1 MDHEN, CDR2 SYDVKM. V gave up 7 bases and J gave up 2 bases, with 8 bases separating them. In nucleotides, the CDR3 is TGTGCCAGCATCGAACGAAACACTGAAGCTTTCTTT. Translating it yields CASIERNTEAFF.

The chain joins TRBV27 to TRBJ2-7; no reliable D call. Germline V gives CDR1 MNHEY, CDR2 SMNVEV (reference sequence). Trimming removed 6 bases at V and 6 bases at J, with 15 bases between. The CDR3 is made up of 13 amino acids. CDR3 in amino acids: CASRSSQGGEQYF. CDR3 DNA: TGTGCCAGCAGATCCTCCCAAGGCGGCGAGCAGTACTTC.

The rearrangement uses TRBV7-8 and TRBJ2-7; 14 bases match TRBD2. The trim removed 4 bases at V and 6 bases at J, leaving 11 bases unmatched. The germline CDR1 and CDR2 sequences are SGHVS and FQNEAQ. This CDR3 spans 17 amino acids. CDR3 loop: CASSSLGLAGGTVEQYF. The CDR3 bases are TGTGCCAGCAGCTCCCTCGGACTAGCGGGGGGTACGGTCGAGCAGTACTTC.

V usage is TRBV29-1 and J usage is TRBJ2-6; D perhaps matches TRBD2 (5 bases). V shed 4 bases and J shed 0 bases, with 7 bases lying between them. This CDR3 spans 14 amino acids. The germline CDR1 and CDR2 sequences are SQVTM and ANQGSEA. The CDR3 DNA reads TGCAGCGTTGGAGGGAACTCTGGGGCCAACGTCCTGACTTTC. Protein: CSVGGNSGANVLTF.

The chain carries TRBV19 and TRBJ2-1; 15 nucleotides agree with TRBD2. The CDR3 runs 18 residues. Losses at the gene ends were 2 bases for V and 8 bases for J; bases not matched to a gene: 10. In germline, CDR1 is LNHDA, CDR2 SQIVND (reference sequence). CDR3 in amino acids: CASSILFGLAGGHHEQFF. CDR3 DNA sequence: TGTGCCAGTAGTATACTCTTCGGACTAGCGGGGGGGCACCATGAGCAGTTCTTC.

There are a few counts of this clone. The chain couples TRBV28 to TRBJ2-1; no reliable D call. The CDR3 is 12 amino acids. Trimming cost V 4 bases and J 4 bases, with 5 bases left between them. Germline V gives CDR1 MDHEN, CDR2 SYDVKM. DNA of the CDR3: TGTGCCAGCAGTTACATGTACAATGAGCAGTTCTTC. Translation: CASSYMYNEQFF.

V usage is TRBV5-1 and J usage is TRBJ1-2, with D possibly TRBD1 on 6 matching bases. Germline V gene lookup returns CDR1 SGHRS and CDR2 YFSETQ. This CDR3 region has 15 residues. Trimming cost V 6 bases and J 6 bases, with 21 bases left between them. CDR3 sequence reads: CASKKRLTGEDGYTF. The CDR3 DNA reads as TGCGCCAGCAAAAAAAGGCTGACAGGAGAGGATGGCTACACCTTC.

This clone was seen more than once but under ten times. This rearrangement joins TRBV7-9 to TRBJ2-7; no definite D call. This CDR3 is 11 amino acids long. The germline V gene has CDR1 SEHNR and CDR2 FQNEAQ (reference sequence). V was cut by 5 bases and J by 4 bases, with 6 bases left in between. The CDR3 region has the DNA TGTGCCAGCAGCCCGATTTACGAGCAGTACTTC. It translates to CASSPIYEQYF.

CDR3 nucleotides: TGTGCCAGCAGCTTAGATGCGGGACTAGTAGACACTTCCTCCTACGAGCAGTACTTC. Its protein product is CASSLDAGLVDTSSYEQYF. This sequence joins TRBV11-2 and TRBJ2-7, with 8 bases that match TRBD2. The germline V gene has CDR1 SGHAT and CDR2 FQNNGV. The CDR3 spans 19 residues. With V trimmed by 0 bases and J by 0 bases, 13 bases remained unmatched.

This rearrangement joins TRBV3-1 (or the pseudogene TRBV3-2) to TRBJ2-5; D unresolved. The ends were cut back, 4 bases at V and 5 bases at J, with 8 bases in the middle. The CDR3 spans 12 residues. Germline V lookup: CDR1 LGHDT, CDR2 YNNKEL (reference sequence). The CDR3 loop reads CASSPKRETQYF. The CDR3 DNA reads as TGTGCCAGCAGCCCGAAGAGGGAGACCCAGTACTTC.

Only a few counts were recorded for this clone. V is TRBV6-5 and J is TRBJ1-2; D remains unclear. The CDR3 is made up of 12 amino acids. Germline V gene sequence: CDR1 MNHEY, CDR2 SVGAGI. Between the trimmed V and J ends, which lost 1 base and 7 bases, there was a span of 7 bases. The CDR3 region is CASSYWRGGYTF. The CDR3 DNA reads TGTGCCAGCAGTTACTGGCGTGGTGGCTACACCTTC.

This chain uses TRBV19 with TRBJ2-1; the match to TRBD1 covers 7 bases. Germline CDR1 is LNHDA and CDR2 is SQIVND (reference sequence). Trimming cost V 0 bases and J 4 bases; bases outside gene matches: 3. The CDR3 is made up of 15 amino acids. The CDR3 here is CASSIEGGRYNEQFF. The CDR3 coding sequence is TGTGCCAGTAGTATAGAAGGGGGCCGGTACAATGAGCAGTTCTTC.

The chain couples TRBV5-4 to TRBJ2-7, with a tentative D call TRBD2 (6 bases). Germline CDR1 and CDR2: SGHNT and YYREEE (reference sequence). The germline V and J ends were trimmed by 2 bases and 1 base, with 10 bases remaining between them. This CDR3 is 14 amino acids long. CDR3 protein: CASSFGTDSYEQYF. The CDR3 nucleotides read TGTGCCAGCAGCTTCGGGACTGATTCCTACGAGCAGTACTTC. Variable domain in full (rest from reference TRBV5-4 and TRBJ2-7): ETGVTQSPTHLIKTRGQQVTLRCSSQSGHNTVSWYQQALGQGPQFIFQYYREEENGRGNFPPRFSGLQFPNYSSELNVNALELDDSALYLCASSFGTDSYEQYFGPGTRLTVT.

Worth noting for this clone: At the DNA level, this CDR3 is encoded by other sequences in the same sample as well. The J gene is TRBJ1-6, the V gene TRBV13; tentative D call: TRBD1 (6 bases). The CDR3 is 15 residues long. Trimming pared 6 bases from V and 10 bases from J, leaving 19 bases between. The germline V gene encodes CDR1 PRHDT and CDR2 FYEKMQ (reference sequence). CDR3 amino acids: CASRITGQGRSPLHF. Written as DNA, the CDR3 is TGTGCCAGCAGAATCACGGGACAAGGACGATCACCCCTCCACTTT.

By sample share, this clone is medium-sized. The chain is built from TRBV18 and TRBJ2-2, with D maybe TRBD1 (6 bases). CDR3 length: 16 amino acids. CDR1 is KGHSH and CDR2 is LQKENI in the germline V gene. V shed 3 bases and J shed 1 base, with 12 bases lying between them. CDR3: CASSPGGRGNTGELFF. CDR3 nucleotides: TGTGCCAGCTCACCCGGAGGCAGGGGGAACACCGGGGAGCTGTTTTTT.

As DNA, the CDR3 is TGTGCCAGCAGTTTATCCTCAAGTTACTATGGCTACACCTTC. Protein sequence: CASSLSSSYYGYTF. The gene calls are TRBV25-1 and TRBJ1-2; D unclear. Trimming pared 5 bases from V and 3 bases from J, leaving 13 bases between. Germline CDR1 reads MGHDK; CDR2 reads SYGVNS. This CDR3 is built from 14 residues.

This rearrangement joins TRBV25-1 to TRBJ1-1; TRBD1 agrees at 9 bases. Per germline, CDR1 MGHDK and CDR2 SYGVNS. With 2 bases clipped from V and 5 bases from J, the junction kept 6 bases outside the gene matches. The CDR3 sequence is 15 residues long. The chain's CDR3 is CASSEPDRGRTEAFF. The CDR3 DNA sequence: TGTGCCAGCAGTGAACCGGACAGGGGAAGGACTGAAGCTTTCTTT.

The V and J genes are TRBV6-5 and TRBJ1-2; 9 bases map to TRBD1. The trim removed 6 bases at V and 4 bases at J, leaving 0 bases unmatched. The CDR3 is 12 residues long. Germline lookup yields CDR1 MNHEY and CDR2 SVGAGI. The CDR3 sequence is CASRTGGYGYTF. The CDR3 region has the DNA TGTGCCAGCAGGACAGGGGGCTATGGCTACACCTTC.

This chain connects TRBV2 to TRBJ2-7; the D is unclear. Germline CDR1 reads SNHLY; CDR2 reads FYNNEI. V lost 6 bases to trimming and J lost 2 bases, with 5 bases between them. The CDR3 sequence is 11 residues long. The CDR3 loop is CASSRAYEQYF. Here the CDR3 DNA reads TGTGCCAGCAGCCGGGCCTACGAGCAGTACTTC. Full variable domain (rest looked up from reference TRBV2 and TRBJ2-7): EPEVTQTPSHQVTQMGQEVILRCVPISNHLYFYWYRQILGQKVEFLVSFYNNEISEKSEIFDDQFSVERPDGSNFTLKIRSTKLEDSAMYFCASSRAYEQYFGPGTRLTVT.

The chain is built from TRBV24-1 and TRBJ2-1; no reliable D call. Germline-derived CDR1 and CDR2 are KGHDR and SFDVKD. V shed 5 bases and J shed 4 bases, with 8 bases lying between them. The CDR3 is 13 amino acids. The CDR3 protein is CATSASQYNEQFF. In DNA form, the CDR3 reads TGTGCCACCAGTGCCTCTCAGTACAATGAGCAGTTCTTC.

This chain connects TRBV12-5 to TRBJ2-2; D ambiguous. The V end lost 1 base, the J end lost 1 base, and 7 bases lay between the germline ends. Per the germline V gene, CDR1 is LGHNT and CDR2 is FRNRAP. This CDR3 is 15 amino acids long. The DNA for the CDR3 is TGTGCTAGTGGTTTGGGCGCAGGGAACACCGGGGAGCTGTTTTTT. Translating it yields CASGLGAGNTGELFF.

The chain joins TRBV6-4 to TRBJ1-3, with a weak D call TRBD1 (5 bases). V was trimmed by 6 bases and J by 1 base, leaving 10 bases between them. Germline V gene sequence: CDR1 MRHNA, CDR2 SNTAGT. This CDR3 comprises 14 residues. The CDR3 nucleotides read TGTGCCAGCAGATCGGACAAATCTGGAAACACCATATATTTT. It is translated as CASRSDKSGNTIYF.

The chain carries TRBV27 and TRBJ2-5; 9 positions agree with TRBD1. The CDR3 spans 14 residues. The V and J ends lost 4 bases and 11 bases, in that order; junction bases with no gene match: 11. Germline CDR1 and CDR2: MNHEY and SMNVEV (reference sequence). The CDR3 DNA follows: TGTGCCAGCAGTTACGGGACAGGGAGTTATTCGCAGTACTTC. Protein: CASSYGTGSYSQYF.

J is TRBJ2-1 and V is TRBV6-6; 14 nucleotides align to TRBD2. The V segment lost 6 bases and the J segment 6 bases; nucleotides outside the gene matches: 7. CDR1 MNHNY and CDR2 SVGAGI come from the germline V gene (reference sequence). The CDR3 contains 16 residues. CDR3 in DNA: TGTGCCAGCAGCCGGACTAGCGGGGGGCCGGTCAATGAGCAGTTCTTC. Translated: CASSRTSGGPVNEQFF.